This T cell receptor beta chain derives from a study of shared clonotypes between healthy human individuals. Findings and caveats of the study: Sample collection involved blood only; tissue repertoires are likely different.

Sequencing used immunoSEQ multiplex PCR; TCRdb keeps in-frame clones, though not all of them. The table lists more than 1,200,000 clones, less than 99% of them singletons. On this clone: Its antigen is still unknown.

This CDR3 has 16 amino acids. The germline V gene encodes CDR1 LGHNA and CDR2 YSLEER. Trimming removed 0 bases at V and 1 base at J, with 10 bases between. Sequencing was done on a sample of naive CD4+ T cells sorted from blood. The sample's subset: CD45RA+ positively selected. The source of this sequence is a man between 25 and 39 years old in good health. V and J are TRBV4-3 and TRBJ1-5, with no clear D. This chain's CDR3 is CASSQDLAPSNQPQHF. The CDR3 region has the DNA TGCGCCAGCAGCCAAGATCTGGCACCGAGCAATCAGCCCCAGCATTTT.